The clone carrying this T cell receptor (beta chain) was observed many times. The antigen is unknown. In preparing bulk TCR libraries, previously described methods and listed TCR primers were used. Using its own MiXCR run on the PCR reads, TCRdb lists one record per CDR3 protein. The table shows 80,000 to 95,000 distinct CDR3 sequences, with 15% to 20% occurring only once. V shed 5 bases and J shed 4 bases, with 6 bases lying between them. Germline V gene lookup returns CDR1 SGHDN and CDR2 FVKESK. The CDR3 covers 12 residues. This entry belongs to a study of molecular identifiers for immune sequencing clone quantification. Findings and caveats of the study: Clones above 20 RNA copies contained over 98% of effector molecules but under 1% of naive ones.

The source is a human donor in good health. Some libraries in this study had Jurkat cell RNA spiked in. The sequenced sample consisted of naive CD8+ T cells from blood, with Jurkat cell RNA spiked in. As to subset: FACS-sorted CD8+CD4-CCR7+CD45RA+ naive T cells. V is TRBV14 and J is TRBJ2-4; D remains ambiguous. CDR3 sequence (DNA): TGTGCCAGCAGCGTTAATAAAAACATTCAGTACTTC. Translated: CASSVNKNIQYF.